The rows below give T cell receptor beta chains drawn from one sample of a study of early T cells in non-severe SARS-CoV-2 infection. A single record per CDR3 protein comes from TCRdb applying MiXCR to the 5' RACE reads. The table has about 70,000 distinct CDR3 sequences, less than 5.5% seen once. The material was whole blood, obtained at baseline. These receptors originate from an adult who was a healthcare worker with PCR-confirmed SARS-CoV-2 infection or an uninfected control (not recorded which). Both conserved end residues are part of each CDR3. D genes are given only for firm matches. Clone size appears in some rows only: once, few, many, or a class for an expanded clone.

many	TRBV20-1	TRBJ1-1	NA	CSADHRPDTEAFF	TGCAGTGCCGACCATCGACCAGACACTGAAGCTTTCTTT
many	TRBV7-6	TRBJ2-1	NA	CASRSPGQAEQFF	TGTGCCAGCAGATCTCCGGGGCAGGCAGAGCAGTTCTTC
NA	TRBV28	TRBJ1-5	NA	CASSLYRGSSNQPQHF	TGTGCCAGCAGTTTATATCGGGGGTCGAGCAATCAGCCCCAGCATTTT
NA	TRBV5-1	TRBJ1-6	TRBD1	CASSLGTGDLSPLHF	TGCGCCAGCAGCTTGGGTACAGGGGACCTCTCACCCCTCCACTTT
NA	TRBV20-1	TRBJ2-1	NA	CSARRGAENNEQFF	TGCAGTGCTAGAAGGGGGGCCGAAAACAATGAGCAGTTCTTC
NA	TRBV6-4	TRBJ2-3	TRBD2	CASSDPSLAGGPDTQYF	TGTGCCAGCAGTGACCCATCTCTAGCGGGAGGGCCAGATACGCAGTATTTT
few	TRBV18	TRBJ2-3	NA	CASSLNSGTQSTDTQYF	TGTGCCAGCTCCCTCAATTCGGGGACCCAAAGCACAGATACGCAGTATTTT
few	TRBV28	TRBJ2-4	TRBD1	CASKLGTGTNIQYF	TGTGCCAGCAAACTCGGGACAGGGACGAACATTCAGTACTTC
NA	TRBV5-6	TRBJ1-4	NA	CASSAGEKLFF	TGTGCCAGCAGCGCCGGGGAAAAACTGTTTTTT
many	TRBV20-1	TRBJ1-6	NA	CSAGSTGGSPLHF	TGCAGTGCCGGGAGTACGGGCGGCTCACCCCTCCACTTT
many	TRBV9	TRBJ2-1	NA	CASSPGTLVYNEQFF	TGTGCCAGCAGCCCCGGGACACTAGTCTACAATGAGCAGTTCTTC
NA	TRBV29-1	TRBJ2-1	TRBD2	CSVSTSGGSYNEQFF	TGCAGCGTTTCGACTAGCGGAGGTTCCTACAATGAGCAGTTCTTC
NA	TRBV20-1	TRBJ2-7	TRBD1	CSARDSGTGAHEQYF	TGCAGTGCTAGAGACTCCGGGACAGGGGCACACGAGCAGTACTTC
few	TRBV18	TRBJ2-2	TRBD1	CASSPQGVNTGELFF	TGTGCCAGCTCACCGCAGGGGGTAAACACCGGGGAGCTGTTTTTT
many	TRBV27	TRBJ1-1	NA	CASSLQILTEAFF	TGTGCCAGCAGTCTCCAAATTCTTACAGAAGCTTTCTTT
many	TRBV27	TRBJ1-6	TRBD1	CASRQRPGGNSPLHF	TGTGCCAGCAGACAAAGGCCAGGGGGCAATTCACCCCTCCACTTT
few	TRBV7-3	TRBJ2-3	TRBD2	CASSLTSGHMGSTDTQYF	TGTGCCAGCAGCTTAACTAGCGGGCACATGGGAAGCACAGATACGCAGTATTTT
many	TRBV7-2	TRBJ2-7	NA	CASSSLGSYEQYF	TGTGCCAGCAGCTCCCTGGGGTCCTACGAGCAGTACTTC
many	TRBV7-6	TRBJ1-3	NA	CASSRPGTGNTIYF	TGTGCCAGCAGCCGTCCCGGGACTGGAAACACCATATATTTT
NA	TRBV5-6	TRBJ1-4	NA	CASSLGTNEKLFF	TGTGCCAGCAGCTTGGGGACAAATGAAAAACTGTTTTTT
few	TRBV27	TRBJ1-2	NA	CASSPAGPIYGYTF	TGTGCCAGCAGTCCAGCGGGACCCATCTATGGCTACACCTTC
many	TRBV18	TRBJ1-2	NA	CASSTPLATANYGYTF	TGTGCCAGCTCAACACCCCTGGCCACAGCTAACTATGGCTACACCTTC
NA	TRBV4-2	TRBJ2-7	TRBD2	CASSQGTSGVYEQYF	TGTGCCAGCAGCCAAGGGACTAGCGGGGTATACGAGCAGTACTTC
many	TRBV4-1	TRBJ2-1	NA	CASSRGMDEQFF	TGCGCCAGCAGCCGCGGGATGGATGAGCAGTTCTTC
many	TRBV2	TRBJ1-5	NA	CASSEARWLGPQHF	TGTGCCAGCAGTGAAGCGCGGTGGTTAGGGCCCCAGCATTTT
NA	TRBV20-1	TRBJ2-7	NA	CSAPYPKYEQYF	TGCAGTGCTCCCTATCCTAAATACGAGCAGTACTTC
many	TRBV9	TRBJ1-2	NA	CASNRVNQDGYTF	TGTGCCAGCAACCGCGTAAACCAAGATGGCTACACCTTC
NA	TRBV7-9	TRBJ2-1	NA	CASFPPGRNNEQFF	TGTGCCAGCTTTCCGCCCGGCAGAAACAATGAGCAGTTCTTC
few	TRBV28	TRBJ1-2	NA	CASTPRAGGYTF	TGTGCCAGCACCCCGAGGGCAGGAGGCTACACCTTC
many	TRBV11-3	TRBJ1-1	TRBD1	CASSYGVEGANTEAFF	TGTGCCAGCAGCTATGGAGTTGAGGGGGCGAACACTGAAGCTTTCTTT
many	TRBV6-5	TRBJ2-1	NA	CASSSRGAYNEQFF	TGTGCCAGCAGTTCCCGCGGAGCCTACAATGAGCAGTTCTTC
many	TRBV25-1	TRBJ2-7	NA	CASGVGVYEQYF	TGTGCCAGCGGAGTAGGGGTATACGAGCAGTACTTC
NA	TRBV20-1	TRBJ2-1	TRBD2	CSAPGLAGGEQFF	TGCAGTGCCCCGGGACTAGCGGGAGGAGAGCAGTTCTTC
NA	TRBV7-2	TRBJ2-7	NA	CASSPRRRGEQYF	TGTGCCAGCAGCCCAAGGAGAAGAGGAGAGCAGTACTTC
few	TRBV19	TRBJ2-7	NA	CASSASSGHYEQYF	TGTGCCAGTAGTGCCTCTTCAGGTCACTACGAGCAGTACTTC
few	TRBV9	TRBJ2-5	NA	CASSVGEETQYF	TGTGCCAGCAGCGTGGGGGAAGAGACCCAGTACTTC
many	TRBV9	TRBJ2-3	NA	CASSVDVTRRDTQYF	TGTGCCAGCAGCGTAGACGTGACCCGTCGGGATACGCAGTATTTT
few	TRBV3-1	TRBJ1-1	TRBD1	CASSQITGVDEAFF	TGTGCCAGCAGCCAGATAACAGGGGTTGATGAAGCTTTCTTT
many	TRBV5-1	TRBJ2-5	NA	CASSSTEGWKTQYF	TGCGCCAGCAGCTCGACGGAAGGATGGAAGACCCAGTACTTC
few	TRBV9	TRBJ2-3	NA	CASSADLWTPTQYF	TGTGCCAGCAGCGCCGACCTGTGGACCCCTACGCAGTATTTT
many	TRBV5-4	TRBJ2-3	TRBD2	CASSLLREYFPDTQYF	TGTGCCAGCAGCTTGTTGCGGGAGTATTTCCCAGATACGCAGTATTTT
many	TRBV4-1	TRBJ1-1	NA	CASSQQGMGATEAFF	TGCGCCAGCAGCCAACAAGGGATGGGGGCCACTGAAGCTTTCTTT
many	TRBV9	TRBJ1-6	NA	CASSVGAPRLDHSPLHF	TGTGCCAGCAGCGTCGGGGCCCCCCGGCTCGATCATTCACCCCTCCACTTT
many	TRBV20-1	TRBJ2-3	TRBD2	CSASGGGSRSDTQYF	TGCAGTGCGAGCGGGGGCGGGAGTAGGTCAGATACGCAGTATTTT
NA	TRBV27	TRBJ2-3	NA	CASSLTGSPDTQYF	TGTGCCAGCAGTTTAACAGGGAGCCCAGATACGCAGTATTTT
NA	TRBV5-6	TRBJ2-1	NA	CASSQPSIEQFF	TGTGCCAGCAGCCAGCCCTCTATTGAGCAGTTCTTC
few	TRBV18	TRBJ1-2	NA	CASSPTGGRDYGYTF	TGTGCCAGCTCCCCCACCGGGGGGCGCGACTATGGCTACACCTTC
many	TRBV10-3	TRBJ2-4	NA	CAISESEGDIQYF	TGTGCCATCAGTGAATCCGAGGGGGACATTCAGTACTTC
few	TRBV7-6	TRBJ2-5	NA	CASSLGSRGQETQYF	TGTGCCAGCAGCTTAGGCTCCAGGGGACAAGAGACCCAGTACTTC
many	TRBV24-1	TRBJ2-7	TRBD2	CATSDSYSGSSYEQYF	TGTGCCACCAGTGATTCTTACAGCGGGAGCTCCTACGAGCAGTACTTC
NA	TRBV25-1	TRBJ1-2	TRBD1	CASSGYTGGYGYTF	TGTGCCAGCAGTGGATATACAGGGGGCTATGGCTACACCTTC